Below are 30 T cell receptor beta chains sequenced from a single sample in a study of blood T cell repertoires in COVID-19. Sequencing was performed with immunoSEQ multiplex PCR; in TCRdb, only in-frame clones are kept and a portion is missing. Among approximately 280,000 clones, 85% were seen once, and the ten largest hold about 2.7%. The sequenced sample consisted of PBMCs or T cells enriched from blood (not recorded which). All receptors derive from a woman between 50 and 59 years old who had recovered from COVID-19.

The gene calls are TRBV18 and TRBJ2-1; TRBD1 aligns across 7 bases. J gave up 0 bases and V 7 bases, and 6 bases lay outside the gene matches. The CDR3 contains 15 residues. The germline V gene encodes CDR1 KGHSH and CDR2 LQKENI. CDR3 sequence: CASFPDRSSYNEQFF. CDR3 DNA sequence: TGTGCCAGCTTCCCGGACAGGAGCTCCTACAATGAGCAGTTCTTC.

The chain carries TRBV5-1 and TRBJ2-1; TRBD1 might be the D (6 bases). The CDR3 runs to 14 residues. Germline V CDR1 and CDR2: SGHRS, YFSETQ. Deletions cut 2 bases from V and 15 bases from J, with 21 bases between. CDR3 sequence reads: CASSFTPGQSDGFF. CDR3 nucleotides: TGCGCCAGCAGCTTCACCCCGGGACAATCGGACGGGTTCTTC.

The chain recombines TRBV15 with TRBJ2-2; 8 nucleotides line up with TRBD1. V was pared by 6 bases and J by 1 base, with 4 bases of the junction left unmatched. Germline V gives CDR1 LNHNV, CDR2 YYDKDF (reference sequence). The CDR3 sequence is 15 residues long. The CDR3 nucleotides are TGTGCCACCAGTCTGGACAGGGTGAACACCGGGGAGCTGTTTTTT. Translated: CATSLDRVNTGELFF.

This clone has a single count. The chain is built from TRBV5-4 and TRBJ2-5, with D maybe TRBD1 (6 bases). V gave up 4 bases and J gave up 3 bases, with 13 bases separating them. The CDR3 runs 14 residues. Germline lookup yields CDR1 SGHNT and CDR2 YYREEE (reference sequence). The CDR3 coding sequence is TGTGCCAGCAGCAGGGCAGGGGTCGAAGAGACCCAGTACTTC. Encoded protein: CASSRAGVEETQYF. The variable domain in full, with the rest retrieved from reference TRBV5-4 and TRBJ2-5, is ETGVTQSPTHLIKTRGQQVTLRCSSQSGHNTVSWYQQALGQGPQFIFQYYREEENGRGNFPPRFSGLQFPNYSSELNVNALELDDSALYLCASSRAGVEETQYFGPGTRLLVL.

The CDR3 protein is CAISSDRGNTEAFF. DNA for the CDR3: TGTGCCATCAGTTCGGACAGGGGAAACACTGAAGCTTTCTTT. The chain joins TRBV10-3 to TRBJ1-1; 9 bases agree with TRBD1. The CDR3 is made up of 14 amino acids. Losses at the gene ends were 5 bases for V and 2 bases for J; bases not matched to a gene: 3. Per germline, CDR1 ENHRY and CDR2 SYGVKD.

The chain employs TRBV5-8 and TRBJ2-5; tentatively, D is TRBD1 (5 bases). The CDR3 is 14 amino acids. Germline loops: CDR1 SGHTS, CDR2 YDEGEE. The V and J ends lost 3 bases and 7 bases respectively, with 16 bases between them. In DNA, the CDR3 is TGTGCCAGCAGCTCAGCTGACAGCCTGGGGACCCAGTACTTC. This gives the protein CASSSADSLGTQYF.

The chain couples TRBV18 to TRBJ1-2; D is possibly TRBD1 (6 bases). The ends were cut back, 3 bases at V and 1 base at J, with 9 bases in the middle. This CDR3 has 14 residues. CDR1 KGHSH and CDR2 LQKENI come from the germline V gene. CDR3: CASSPPDSNYGYTF. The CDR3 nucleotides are TGTGCCAGCTCACCTCCGGACAGTAACTATGGCTACACCTTC.

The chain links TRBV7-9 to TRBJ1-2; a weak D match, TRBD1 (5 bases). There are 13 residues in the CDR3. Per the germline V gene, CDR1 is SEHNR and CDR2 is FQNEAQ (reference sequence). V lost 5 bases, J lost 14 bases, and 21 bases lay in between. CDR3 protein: CASSPSRDSHLTF. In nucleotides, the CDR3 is TGTGCCAGCAGCCCGTCCCGAGACAGCCACCTGACCTTC.

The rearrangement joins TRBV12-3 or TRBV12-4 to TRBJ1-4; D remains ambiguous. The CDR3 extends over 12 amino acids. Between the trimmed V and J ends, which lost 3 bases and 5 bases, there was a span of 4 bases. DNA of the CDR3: TGTGCCAGCAGTTTTGTAAATGAAAAACTGTTTTTT. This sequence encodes CASSFVNEKLFF.

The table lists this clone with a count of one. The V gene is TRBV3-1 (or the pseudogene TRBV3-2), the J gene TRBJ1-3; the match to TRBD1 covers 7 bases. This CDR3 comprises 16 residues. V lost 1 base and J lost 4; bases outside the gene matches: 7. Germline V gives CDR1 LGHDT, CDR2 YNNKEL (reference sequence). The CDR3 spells CASSQAWDSGGNTIYF. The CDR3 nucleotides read TGTGCCAGCAGCCAAGCGTGGGACAGCGGGGGAAACACCATATATTTT.

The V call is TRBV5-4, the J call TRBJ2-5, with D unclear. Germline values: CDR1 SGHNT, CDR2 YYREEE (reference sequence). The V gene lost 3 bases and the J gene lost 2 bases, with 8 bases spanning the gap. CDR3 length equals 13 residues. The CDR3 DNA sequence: TGTGCCAGCAGCTCCGCGTATCAAGAGACCCAGTACTTC. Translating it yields CASSSAYQETQYF.

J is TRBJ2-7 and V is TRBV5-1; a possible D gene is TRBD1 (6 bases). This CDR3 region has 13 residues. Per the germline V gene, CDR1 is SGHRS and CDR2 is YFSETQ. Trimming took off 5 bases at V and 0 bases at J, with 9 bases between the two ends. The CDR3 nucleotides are TGCGCCAGCAGACAGGGAAGCTCCTACGAGCAGTACTTC. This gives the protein CASRQGSSYEQYF.

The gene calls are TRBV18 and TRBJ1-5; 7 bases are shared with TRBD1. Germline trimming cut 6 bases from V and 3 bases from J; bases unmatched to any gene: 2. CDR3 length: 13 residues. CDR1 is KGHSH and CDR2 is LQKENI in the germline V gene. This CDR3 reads CASSQGVNQPQHF. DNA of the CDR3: TGTGCCAGCTCTCAGGGGGTCAATCAGCCCCAGCATTTT.

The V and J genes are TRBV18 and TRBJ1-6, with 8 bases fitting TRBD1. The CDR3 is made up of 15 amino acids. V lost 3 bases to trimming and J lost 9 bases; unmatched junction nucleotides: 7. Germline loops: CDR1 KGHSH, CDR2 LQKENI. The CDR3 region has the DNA TGTGCCAGCTCACCCACGACAGGGGCGAGTTCACCCCTCCACTTT. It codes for CASSPTTGASSPLHF.

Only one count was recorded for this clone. The CDR3: CASRSDRGGNQPQHF. CDR3 DNA: TGTGCCAGCAGGTCAGACAGGGGTGGCAATCAGCCCCAGCATTTT. The rearrangement links TRBV5-8 to TRBJ1-5; 8 nucleotides match TRBD1. Germline V lookup: CDR1 SGHTS, CDR2 YDEGEE. Unmatched junction bases numbered 6, after V lost 5 bases and J lost 2 bases. The CDR3 contains 15 residues.

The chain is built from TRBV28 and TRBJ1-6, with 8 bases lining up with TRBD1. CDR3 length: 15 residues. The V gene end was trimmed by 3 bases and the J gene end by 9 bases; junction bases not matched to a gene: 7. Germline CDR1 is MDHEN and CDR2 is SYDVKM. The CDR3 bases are TGTGCCAGCAGTTTTTTGGACAGGGCCGGTTCACCCCTCCACTTT. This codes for CASSFLDRAGSPLHF. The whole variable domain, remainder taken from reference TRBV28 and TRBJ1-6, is DVKVTQSSRYLVKRTGEKVFLECVQDMDHENMFWYRQDPGLGLRLIYFSYDVKMKEKGDIPEGYSVSREKKERFSLILESASTNQTSMYLCASSFLDRAGSPLHFGNGTRLTVT.

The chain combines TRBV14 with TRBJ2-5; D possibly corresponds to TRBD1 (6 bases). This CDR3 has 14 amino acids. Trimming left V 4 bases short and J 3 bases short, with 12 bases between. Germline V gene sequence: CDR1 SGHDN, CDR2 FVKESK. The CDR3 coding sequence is TGTGCCAGCAGCCCCTACCGGGACAAAGAGACCCAGTACTTC. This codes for CASSPYRDKETQYF. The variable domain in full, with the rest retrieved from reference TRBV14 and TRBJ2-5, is EAGVTQFPSHSVIEKGQTVTLRCDPISGHDNLYWYRRVMGKEIKFLLHFVKESKQDESGMPNNRFLAERTGGTYSTLKVQPAELEDSGVYFCASSPYRDKETQYFGPGTRLLVL.

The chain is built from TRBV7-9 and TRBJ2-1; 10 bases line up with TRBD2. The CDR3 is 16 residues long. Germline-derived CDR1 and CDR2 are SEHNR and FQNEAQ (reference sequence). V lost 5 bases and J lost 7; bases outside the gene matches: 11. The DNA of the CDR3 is TGTGCCAGCAGCCCTCCCGGGGGACTAGCGACAAATGAGCAGTTCTTC. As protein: CASSPPGGLATNEQFF.

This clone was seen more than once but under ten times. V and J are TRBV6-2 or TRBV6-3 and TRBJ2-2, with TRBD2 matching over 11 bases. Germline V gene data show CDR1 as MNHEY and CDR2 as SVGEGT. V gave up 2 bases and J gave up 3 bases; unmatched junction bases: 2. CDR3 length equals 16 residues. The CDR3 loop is CASSYRLAGYTGELFF. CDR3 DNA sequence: TGTGCCAGCAGTTACCGACTAGCGGGATACACCGGGGAGCTGTTTTTT.

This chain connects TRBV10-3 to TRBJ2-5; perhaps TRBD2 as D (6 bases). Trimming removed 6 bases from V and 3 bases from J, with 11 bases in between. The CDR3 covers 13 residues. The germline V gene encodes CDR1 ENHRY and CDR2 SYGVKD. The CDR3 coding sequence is TGTGCCATCAGCCCGGACTATAAAGAGACCCAGTACTTC. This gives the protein CAISPDYKETQYF.

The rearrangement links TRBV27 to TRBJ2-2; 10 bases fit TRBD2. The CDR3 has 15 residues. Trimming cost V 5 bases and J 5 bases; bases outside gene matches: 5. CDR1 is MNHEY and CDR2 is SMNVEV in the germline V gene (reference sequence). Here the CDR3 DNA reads TGTGCCAGCAGTAGCGGGGGGGCTGGTACCGGGGAGCTGTTTTTT. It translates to CASSSGGAGTGELFF.

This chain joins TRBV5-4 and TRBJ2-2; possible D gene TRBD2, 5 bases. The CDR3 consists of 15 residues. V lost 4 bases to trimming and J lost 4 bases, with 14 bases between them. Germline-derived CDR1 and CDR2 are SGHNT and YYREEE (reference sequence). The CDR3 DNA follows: TGTGCCAGCAGCGTAGGACGGGCGGGCACCGGGGAGCTGTTTTTT. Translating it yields CASSVGRAGTGELFF.

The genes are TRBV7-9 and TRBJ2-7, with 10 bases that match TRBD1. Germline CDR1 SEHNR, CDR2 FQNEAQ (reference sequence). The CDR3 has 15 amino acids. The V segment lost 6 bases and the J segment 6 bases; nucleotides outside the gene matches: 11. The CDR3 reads CASSTPRDRGSEQYF. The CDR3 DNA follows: TGTGCCAGCAGTACACCCCGGGACAGGGGTTCCGAGCAGTACTTC. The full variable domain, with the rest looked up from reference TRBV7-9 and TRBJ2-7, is DTGVSQNPRHKITKRGQNVTFRCDPISEHNRLYWYRQTLGQGPEFLTYFQNEAQLEKSRLLSDRFSAERPKGSFSTLEIQRTEQGDSAMYLCASSTPRDRGSEQYFGPGTRLTVT.

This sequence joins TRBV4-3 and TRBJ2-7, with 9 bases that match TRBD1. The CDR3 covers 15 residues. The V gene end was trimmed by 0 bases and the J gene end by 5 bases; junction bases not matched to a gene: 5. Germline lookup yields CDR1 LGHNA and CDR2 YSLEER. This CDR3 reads CASSQDGGQGDEQYF. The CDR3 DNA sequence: TGCGCCAGCAGCCAAGATGGGGGACAGGGCGACGAGCAGTACTTC.

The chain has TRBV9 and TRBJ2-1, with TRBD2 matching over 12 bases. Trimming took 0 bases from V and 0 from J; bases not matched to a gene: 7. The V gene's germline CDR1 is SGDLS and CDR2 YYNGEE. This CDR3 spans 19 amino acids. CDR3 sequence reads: CASSVASSGRARSYNEQFF. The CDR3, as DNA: TGTGCCAGCAGCGTAGCGTCTAGCGGGAGGGCCCGCTCCTACAATGAGCAGTTCTTC.

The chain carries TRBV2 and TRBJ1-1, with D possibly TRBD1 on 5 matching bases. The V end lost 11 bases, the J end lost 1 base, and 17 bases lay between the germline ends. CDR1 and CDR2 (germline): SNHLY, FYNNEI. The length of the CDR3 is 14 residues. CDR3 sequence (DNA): TGTGCCGGAACCATCGGGGGGAGGAACACTGAAGCTTTCTTT. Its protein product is CAGTIGGRNTEAFF.

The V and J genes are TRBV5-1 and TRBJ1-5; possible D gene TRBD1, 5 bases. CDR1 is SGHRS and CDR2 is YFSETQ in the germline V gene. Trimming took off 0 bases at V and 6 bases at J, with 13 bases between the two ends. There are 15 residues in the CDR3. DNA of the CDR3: TGCGCCAGCAGCTTGGTTGGGGGGAACGGTCAGCCCCAGCATTTT. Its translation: CASSLVGGNGQPQHF.

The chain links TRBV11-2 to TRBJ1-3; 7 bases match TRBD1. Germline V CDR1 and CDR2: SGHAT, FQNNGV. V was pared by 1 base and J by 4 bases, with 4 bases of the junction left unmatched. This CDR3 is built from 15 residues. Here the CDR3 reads CASSLARQGGNTIYF. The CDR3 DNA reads TGTGCCAGCAGCTTAGCGAGACAGGGAGGAAACACCATATATTTT.

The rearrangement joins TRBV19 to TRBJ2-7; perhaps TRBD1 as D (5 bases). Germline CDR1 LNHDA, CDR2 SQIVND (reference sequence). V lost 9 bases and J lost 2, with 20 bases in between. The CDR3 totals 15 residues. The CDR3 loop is CASLGPGDRTYEQYF. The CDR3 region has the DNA TGTGCCAGCCTAGGCCCGGGTGACAGAACCTACGAGCAGTACTTC. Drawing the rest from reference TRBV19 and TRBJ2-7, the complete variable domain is DGGITQSPKYLFRKEGQNVTLSCEQNLNHDAMYWYRQDPGQGLRLIYYSQIVNDFQKGDIAEGYSVSREKKESFPLTVTSAQKNPTAFYLCASLGPGDRTYEQYFGPGTRLTVT.

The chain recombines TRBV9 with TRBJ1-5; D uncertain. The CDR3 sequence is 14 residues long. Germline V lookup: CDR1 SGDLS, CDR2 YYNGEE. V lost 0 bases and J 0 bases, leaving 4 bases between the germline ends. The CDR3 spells CASSVDNSNQPQHF. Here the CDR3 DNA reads TGTGCCAGCAGCGTAGATAATAGCAATCAGCCCCAGCATTTT. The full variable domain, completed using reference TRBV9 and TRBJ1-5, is DSGVTQTPKHLITATGQRVTLRCSPRSGDLSVYWYQQSLDQGLQFLIQYYNGEERAKGNILERFSAQQFPDLHSELNLSSLELGDSALYFCASSVDNSNQPQHFGDGTRLSIL.